The clone carrying this T cell receptor (beta chain) was seen just once. Its antigen is unidentified. One base away lies a much larger clone, so this may be a sequencing read error. The data belong to a study of T cell repertoires in cytomegalovirus infection. About the research overall: Indications of both CMV infection and matching HLA type were provided by public TCR beta signatures. Study outcomes and limitations: Based on cumulative public TCR beta family frequency, carriers of CMV plus the relevant HLA were identified. Dominant in the ex vivo response were TCR beta clonotypes restricted by HLA-C and specific for CMV.

There are 15 residues in the CDR3. Per the germline V gene, CDR1 is SGHTA and CDR2 is FQGTGA. TCRdb analysed the reads with MiXCR anew, one entry per CDR3 protein. In the table there are about 490,000 distinct CDR3 sequences, approximately 16% of which are singletons. Material for sequencing was CD8+ T cells from PBMCs. This rearrangement joins TRBV7-3 to TRBJ2-2; TRBD2 is a possible D gene (5 bases). This TCR was sampled from a human donor in good health (CMV status not recorded). Some clones in this sample may be carry-over from other donors' samples. The CDR3 coding sequence is TGTGCCAGCAGCTTATTCAGAGAAAACGCCGGGGATCTGTTTTTT. Amino acids: CASSLFRENAGDLFF.